The 9 T cell receptor beta chains presented below share a single source sample, sequenced in a study of T cells in women clearing cervical HPV infection. Profiled with immunoSEQ multiplex PCR; TCRdb holds only in-frame clones, not every one. The sample table includes more than 45,000 clones. Sequencing was performed on blood buffy coat. The receptors stem from a woman between 18 and 75 years old with a cervical HPV16 infection that either progressed to CIN3+ or cleared (not recorded which).

As to this clone: Read data end 3 residues before the CDR3 end; the end is taken from the germline J gene. The chain recombines TRBV5-1 with TRBJ2-1, with D perhaps TRBD2 (5 bases). Germline V gene lookup returns CDR1 SGHRS and CDR2 YFSETQ. CDR3 length: 15 amino acids. Trimming removed 6 bases at V and 6 bases at J, with 19 bases between. CDR3 protein: CASKRQDLGVNEQFF. Incomplete CDR3 DNA: TGCGCCAGCAAGCGTCAGGACTTAGGCGTCAATGAG.

On this clone: The sequence runs out 3 residues before the end of the CDR3; the remainder is reconstructed from the germline J gene. The chain combines TRBV4-2 with TRBJ2-2, with TRBD2 matching 9 bases. In germline, CDR1 is LGHNA, CDR2 YNFKEQ. The CDR3 is 17 amino acids. Unmatched junction bases numbered 8, after V lost 0 bases and J lost 6 bases. The part of the CDR3 DNA that was read is TGTGCCAGCAGCCAAGACAGTCGCGGGAGGGCCGCCGGGGAG. Translating it yields CASSQDSRGRAAGE. The complete CDR3 protein is CASSQDSRGRAAGELFF.

To note about this clone: The read stops 3 residues short of the end of the CDR3; the missing end is completed from the germline J gene. The chain employs TRBV5-4 and TRBJ2-3, with 7 positions matching TRBD2. CDR1 is SGHNT and CDR2 is YYREEE in the germline V gene (reference sequence). The CDR3 extends over 15 amino acids. V lost 0 bases, J lost 3 bases, and 4 bases stayed unmatched. The sequenced part of the CDR3 DNA is TGTGCCAGCAGCTTGGAGAGGACTAGAACAGATACG. It translates to CASSLERTRTDT. In full, the CDR3 reads CASSLERTRTDTQYF.

With respect to this clone: Read data end 3 residues before the CDR3 end; the end is taken from the germline J gene. The chain is built from TRBV7-8 and TRBJ1-5; D is perhaps TRBD1 (6 bases). This CDR3 is 15 amino acids long. From germline, CDR1 is SGHVS and CDR2 FQNEAQ. V gave up 4 bases and J gave up 1 base, with 11 bases separating them. CDR3 DNA (partial): TGTGCCAGCAGCTCCAACCAGGGGAGCAATCAGCCC. Translation: CASSSNQGSNQP. The whole CDR3 region reads CASSSNQGSNQPQHF. The whole variable domain, remainder taken from reference TRBV7-8 and TRBJ1-5, is GAGVSQSPRYKVAKRGQDVALRCDPISGHVSLFWYQQALGQGPEFLTYFQNEAQLDKSGLPSDRFFAERPEGSVSTLKIQRTQQEDSAVYLCASSSNQGSNQPQHFGDGTRLSIL.

Note on this clone: From the germline J gene comes the end of the CDR3, since the read stops 3 residues before it. The V call is TRBV30, the J call TRBJ1-5; TRBD1 matches at 9 bases. The J segment lost 7 bases and the V segment lost 2 bases, leaving 6 bases of the junction unmatched. CDR1 and CDR2 from the germline V gene are GTSNPN and SVGIG (reference sequence). This CDR3 region has 14 residues. The CDR3: CAWSSDRGGQPQHF. CDR3 DNA (partial): TGTGCCTGGAGTTCCGACAGGGGGGGACAGCCC.

To note about this clone: Read sequence stops 3 residues before the CDR3 end, and the germline J gene provides the missing end. This chain joins TRBV20-1 and TRBJ2-7; TRBD2 is a possible D gene (5 bases). The V gene lost 4 bases and the J gene lost 0 bases, with 10 bases spanning the gap. CDR3 length equals 13 residues. Looked up from germline, CDR1 is DFQATT and CDR2 is SNEGSKA (reference sequence). CDR3 DNA (partial): TGCAGTGCTACCTGGACTGCCTCCTACGAG. Amino acids: CSATWTASYE. The whole CDR3 protein reads CSATWTASYEQYF.

Turning to this clone: The CDR3 end is not reached by the read, which stops 3 residues before it; the germline J gene fills it in. The rearrangement uses TRBV10-3 and TRBJ2-5; TRBD2 matches 8 bases. Trimming removed 5 bases from V and 3 bases from J; junction bases left unmatched: 17. Germline loops: CDR1 ENHRY, CDR2 SYGVKD. There are 18 residues in the CDR3. This CDR3 is CAISQTGGRGEEEETQYF. The CDR3 DNA, read in part, is TGTGCCATCAGTCAGACGGGGGGGCGGGGGGAAGAGGAAGAGACC.

On this clone itself: The observed sequence ends 3 residues before the CDR3 terminus, with the missing tail filled in from the germline J gene. The genes are TRBV18 and TRBJ2-5, with D perhaps matching TRBD2 (5 bases). Per the germline V gene, CDR1 is KGHSH and CDR2 is LQKENI. The CDR3 spans 14 residues. V was pared by 3 bases and J by 2 bases, with 10 bases between. Incomplete CDR3 DNA: TGTGCCAGCTCACCGAGGGTCCGACAAGAGACC. Translated, it gives CASSPRVRQET. The full CDR3 is CASSPRVRQETQYF. Together with reference TRBV18 and TRBJ2-5, the CDR3 gives the full variable domain: NAGVMQNPRHLVRRRGQEARLRCSPMKGHSHVYWYRQLPEEGLKFMVYLQKENIIDESGMPKERFSAEFPKEGPSILRIQQVVRGDSAAYFCASSPRVRQETQYFGPGTRLLVL.

Comment on this clone: The read comes to an end 3 residues before the CDR3 does, leaving the germline J gene to fill in the end. The chain carries TRBV23-1 and TRBJ2-4, with D maybe TRBD1 (6 bases). TRBV23-1 is an ORF for which the function is uncertain. V was cut by 2 bases and J by 0 bases, with 23 bases left in between. CDR3 length equals 20 residues. CDR3 DNA (partial): TGCGCCAGCAGTCAAGCTAACAGGGACGCGAGGGGGTTAGCCAAAAACATT. This sequence encodes CASSQANRDARGLAKNI. Given in full, the CDR3 is CASSQANRDARGLAKNIQYF.